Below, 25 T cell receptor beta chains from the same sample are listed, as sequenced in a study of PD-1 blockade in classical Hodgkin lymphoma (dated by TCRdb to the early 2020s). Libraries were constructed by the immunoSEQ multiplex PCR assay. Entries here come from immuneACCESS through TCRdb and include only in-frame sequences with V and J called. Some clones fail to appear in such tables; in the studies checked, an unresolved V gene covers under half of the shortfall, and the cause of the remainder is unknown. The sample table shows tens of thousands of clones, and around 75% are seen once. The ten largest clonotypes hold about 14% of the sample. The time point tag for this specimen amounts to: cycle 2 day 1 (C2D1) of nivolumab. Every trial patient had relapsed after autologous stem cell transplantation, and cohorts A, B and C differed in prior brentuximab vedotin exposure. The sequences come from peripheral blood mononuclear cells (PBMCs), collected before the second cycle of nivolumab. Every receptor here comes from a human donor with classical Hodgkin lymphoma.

The CDR3 DNA reads TGTGCCAGCAGCTTAGCTGGGGGTCGGACCTACAATGAGCAGTTCTTC. It codes for CASSLAGGRTYNEQFF. The chain combines TRBV7-2 with TRBJ2-1, with D perhaps being TRBD1 or TRBD2 (5 bases each). This CDR3 spans 16 amino acids. V was clipped by 0 bases and J by 2 bases, with 11 bases between them. CDR1 and CDR2 (germline): SGHTA, FQGNSA.

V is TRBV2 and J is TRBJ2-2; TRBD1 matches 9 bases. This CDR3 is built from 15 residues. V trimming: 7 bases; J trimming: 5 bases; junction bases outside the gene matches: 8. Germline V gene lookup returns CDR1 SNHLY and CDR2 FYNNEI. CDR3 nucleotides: TGTGCCAGCACCCTGGGACAGGGAGTGACCGGGGAGCTGTTTTTT. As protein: CASTLGQGVTGELFF.

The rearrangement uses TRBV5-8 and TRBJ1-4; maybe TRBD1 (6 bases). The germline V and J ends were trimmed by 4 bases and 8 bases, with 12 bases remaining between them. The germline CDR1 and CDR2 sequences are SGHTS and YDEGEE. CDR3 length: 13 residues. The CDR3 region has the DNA TGTGCCAGCAGCCCCCCGACAGGCGAAAAACTGTTTTTT. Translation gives CASSPPTGEKLFF.

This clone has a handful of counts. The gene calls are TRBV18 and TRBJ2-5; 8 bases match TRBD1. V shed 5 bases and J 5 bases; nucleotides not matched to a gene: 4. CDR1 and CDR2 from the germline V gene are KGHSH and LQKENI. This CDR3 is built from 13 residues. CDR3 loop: CASSGQGYETQYF. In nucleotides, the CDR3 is TGTGCCAGCTCAGGACAGGGCTACGAGACCCAGTACTTC.

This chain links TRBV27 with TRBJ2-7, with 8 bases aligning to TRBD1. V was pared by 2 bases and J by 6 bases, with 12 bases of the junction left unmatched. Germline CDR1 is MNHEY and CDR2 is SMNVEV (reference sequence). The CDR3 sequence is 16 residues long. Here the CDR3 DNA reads TGTGCCAGCAGTTTAAGTCCAACAGGGGGGATGGCCGAGCAGTACTTC. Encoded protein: CASSLSPTGGMAEQYF.

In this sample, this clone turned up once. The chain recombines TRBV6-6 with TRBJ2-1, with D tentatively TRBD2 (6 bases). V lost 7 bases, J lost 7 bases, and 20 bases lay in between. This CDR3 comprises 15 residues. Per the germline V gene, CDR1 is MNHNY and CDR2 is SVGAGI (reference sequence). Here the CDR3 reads CASNRPEGLWNEQFF. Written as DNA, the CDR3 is TGTGCCAGCAACCGCCCGGAGGGCCTATGGAATGAGCAGTTCTTC.

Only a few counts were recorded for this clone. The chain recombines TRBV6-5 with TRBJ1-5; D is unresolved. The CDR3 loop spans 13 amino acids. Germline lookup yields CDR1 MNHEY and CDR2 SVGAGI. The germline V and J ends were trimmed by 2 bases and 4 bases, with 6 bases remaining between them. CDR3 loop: CASSYRANQPQHF. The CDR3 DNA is TGTGCCAGCAGTTACAGGGCAAATCAGCCCCAGCATTTT.

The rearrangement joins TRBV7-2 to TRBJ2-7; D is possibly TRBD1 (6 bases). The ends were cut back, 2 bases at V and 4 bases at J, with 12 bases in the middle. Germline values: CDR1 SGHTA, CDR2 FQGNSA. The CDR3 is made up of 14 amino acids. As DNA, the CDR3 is TGTGCCAGCAGCTTATGGACAGATCAGTACGAGCAGTACTTC. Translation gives CASSLWTDQYEQYF.

The CDR3 protein is CASSLRAGDRPYEQYF. DNA for the CDR3: TGTGCCAGCAGCTTAAGGGCGGGAGACAGGCCCTACGAGCAGTACTTC. The J gene is TRBJ2-7, the V gene TRBV7-2; weak D call: TRBD2 (7 bases). V was clipped by 2 bases and J by 2 bases, with 16 bases between them. This CDR3 is 16 amino acids long. CDR1 is SGHTA, CDR2 FQGNSA, per germline.

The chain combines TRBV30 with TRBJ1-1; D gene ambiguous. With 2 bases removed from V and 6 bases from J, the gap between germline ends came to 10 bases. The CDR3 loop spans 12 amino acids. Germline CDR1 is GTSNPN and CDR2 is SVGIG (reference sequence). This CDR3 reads CAWSRFAAEAFF. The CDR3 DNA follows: TGTGCCTGGAGTCGGTTCGCGGCTGAAGCTTTCTTT.

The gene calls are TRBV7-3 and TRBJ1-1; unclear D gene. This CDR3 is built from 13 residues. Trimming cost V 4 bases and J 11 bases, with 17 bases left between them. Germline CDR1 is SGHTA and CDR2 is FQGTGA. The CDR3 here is CASSSLTPSVAFF. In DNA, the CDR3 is TGTGCCAGCAGCTCTCTGACCCCTTCTGTGGCTTTCTTT.

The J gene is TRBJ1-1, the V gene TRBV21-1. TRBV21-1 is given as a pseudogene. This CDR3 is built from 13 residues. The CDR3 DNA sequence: TGTGCCAGCAGCCAATACGGGAACACTGAAGCTTTCTTT. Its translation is CASSQYGNTEAFF.

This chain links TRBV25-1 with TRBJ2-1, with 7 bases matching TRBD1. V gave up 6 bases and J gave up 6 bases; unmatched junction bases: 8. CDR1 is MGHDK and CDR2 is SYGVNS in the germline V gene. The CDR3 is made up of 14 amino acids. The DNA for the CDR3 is TGTGCCAGCAGAGGGCCCGGGACAGTCAATGAGCAGTTCTTC. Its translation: CASRGPGTVNEQFF.

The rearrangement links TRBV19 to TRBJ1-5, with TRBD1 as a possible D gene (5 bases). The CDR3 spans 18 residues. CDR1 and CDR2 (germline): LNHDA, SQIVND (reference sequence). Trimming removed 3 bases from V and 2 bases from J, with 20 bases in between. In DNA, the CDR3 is TGTGCCAGTAGTATTCTCCGGACGGGGGATGCGGGCAATCAGCCCCAGCATTTT. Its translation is CASSILRTGDAGNQPQHF.

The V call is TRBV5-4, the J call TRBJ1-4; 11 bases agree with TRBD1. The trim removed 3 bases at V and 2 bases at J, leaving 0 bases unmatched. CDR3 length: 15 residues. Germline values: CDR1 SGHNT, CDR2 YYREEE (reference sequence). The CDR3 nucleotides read TGTGCCAGCAGCTGGACAGGGGGCACTAATGAAAAACTGTTTTTT. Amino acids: CASSWTGGTNEKLFF.

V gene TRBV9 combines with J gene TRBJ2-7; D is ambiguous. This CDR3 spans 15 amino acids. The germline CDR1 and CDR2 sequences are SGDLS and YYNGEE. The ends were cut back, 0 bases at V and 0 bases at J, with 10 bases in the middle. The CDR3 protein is CASSVGVSFSYEQYF. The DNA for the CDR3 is TGTGCCAGCAGCGTAGGAGTCAGTTTCTCCTACGAGCAGTACTTC.

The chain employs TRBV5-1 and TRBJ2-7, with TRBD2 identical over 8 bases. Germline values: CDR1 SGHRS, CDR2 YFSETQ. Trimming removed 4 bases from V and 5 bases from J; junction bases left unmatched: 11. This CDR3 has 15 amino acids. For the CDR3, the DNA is TGCGCCAGCAGCCTCGCGGGAGCGGGAGCCGACGAGCAGTACTTC. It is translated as CASSLAGAGADEQYF.

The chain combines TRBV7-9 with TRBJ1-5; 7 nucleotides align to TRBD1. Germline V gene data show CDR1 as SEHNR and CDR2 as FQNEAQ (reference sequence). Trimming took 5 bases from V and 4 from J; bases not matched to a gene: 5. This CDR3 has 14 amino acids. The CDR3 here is CASSNRDRNQPQHF. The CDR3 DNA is TGTGCCAGCAGCAACCGGGACAGAAATCAGCCCCAGCATTTT.

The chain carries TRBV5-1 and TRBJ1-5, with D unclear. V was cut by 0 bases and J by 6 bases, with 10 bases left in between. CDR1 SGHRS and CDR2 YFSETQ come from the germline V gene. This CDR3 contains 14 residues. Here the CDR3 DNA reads TGCGCCAGCAGCTTGGCTGGGGTGGGTCAGCCCCAGCATTTT. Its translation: CASSLAGVGQPQHF. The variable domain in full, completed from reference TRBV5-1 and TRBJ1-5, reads KAGVTQTPRYLIKTRGQQVTLSCSPISGHRSVSWYQQTPGQGLQFLFEYFSETQRNKGNFPGRFSGRQFSNSRSEMNVSTLELGDSALYLCASSLAGVGQPQHFGDGTRLSIL.

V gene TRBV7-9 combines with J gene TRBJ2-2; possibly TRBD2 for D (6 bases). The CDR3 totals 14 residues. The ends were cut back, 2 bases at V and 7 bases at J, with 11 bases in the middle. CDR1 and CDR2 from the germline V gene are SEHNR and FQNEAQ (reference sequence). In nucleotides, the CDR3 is TGTGCCAGCAGCTTAAGACGGGAGTACGGGGAGCTGTTTTTT. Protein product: CASSLRREYGELFF.

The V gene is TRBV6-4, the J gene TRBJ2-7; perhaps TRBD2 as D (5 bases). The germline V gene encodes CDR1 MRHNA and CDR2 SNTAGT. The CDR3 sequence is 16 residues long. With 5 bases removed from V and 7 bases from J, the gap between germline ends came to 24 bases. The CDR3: CASSYLGTPILGEQYF. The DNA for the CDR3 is TGTGCCAGCAGTTACCTAGGCACTCCCATACTAGGTGAGCAGTACTTC.

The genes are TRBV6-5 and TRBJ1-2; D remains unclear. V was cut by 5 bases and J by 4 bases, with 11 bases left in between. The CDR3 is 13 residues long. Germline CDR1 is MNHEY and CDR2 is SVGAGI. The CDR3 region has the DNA TGTGCCAGCAGTGACTGGGAGTTCTATGGCTACACCTTC. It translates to CASSDWEFYGYTF.

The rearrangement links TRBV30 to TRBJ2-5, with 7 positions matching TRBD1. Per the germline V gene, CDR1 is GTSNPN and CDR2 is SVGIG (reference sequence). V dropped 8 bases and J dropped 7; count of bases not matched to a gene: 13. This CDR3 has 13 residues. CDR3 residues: CAGGDRALGTQYF. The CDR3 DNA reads TGTGCCGGGGGTGACAGGGCCCTTGGGACCCAGTACTTC.

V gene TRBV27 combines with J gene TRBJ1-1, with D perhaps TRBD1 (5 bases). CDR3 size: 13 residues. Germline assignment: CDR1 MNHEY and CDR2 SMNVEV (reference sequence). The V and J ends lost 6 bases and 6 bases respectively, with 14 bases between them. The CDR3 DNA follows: TGTGCCAGCAGCCCAAACGGGGGATCTGAAGCTTTCTTT. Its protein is CASSPNGGSEAFF.

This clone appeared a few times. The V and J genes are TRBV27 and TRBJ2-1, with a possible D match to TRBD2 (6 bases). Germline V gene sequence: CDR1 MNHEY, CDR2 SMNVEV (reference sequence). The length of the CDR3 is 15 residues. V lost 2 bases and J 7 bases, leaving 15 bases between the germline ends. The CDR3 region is CASSLGSGSTNEQFF. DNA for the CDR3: TGTGCCAGCAGTTTAGGGAGCGGGTCAACGAATGAGCAGTTCTTC.